This TCR beta chain was found in a study of blood T cell repertoires in COVID-19. Data came from immunoSEQ multiplex PCR; TCRdb stores just in-frame clones and leaves some out. This sample has a few hundred thousand clones, with 90% found just once. This clone has a single count. This CDR3 has 11 residues. V was clipped by 4 bases and J by 8 bases, with 8 bases between them. Germline V gene data show CDR1 as WSHSY and CDR2 as SAAADI. The rearrangement joins TRBV10-2 to TRBJ1-2; D perhaps matches TRBD1 (5 bases). Sequenced input: PBMCs or T cells enriched from blood (not recorded which). The TCR comes from a man aged 25-45 years who had been exposed to COVID-19. The CDR3 bases are TGCGCCAGCAGTGCAGGGTCCGGCTACACCTTC. Amino acids: CASSAGSGYTF.